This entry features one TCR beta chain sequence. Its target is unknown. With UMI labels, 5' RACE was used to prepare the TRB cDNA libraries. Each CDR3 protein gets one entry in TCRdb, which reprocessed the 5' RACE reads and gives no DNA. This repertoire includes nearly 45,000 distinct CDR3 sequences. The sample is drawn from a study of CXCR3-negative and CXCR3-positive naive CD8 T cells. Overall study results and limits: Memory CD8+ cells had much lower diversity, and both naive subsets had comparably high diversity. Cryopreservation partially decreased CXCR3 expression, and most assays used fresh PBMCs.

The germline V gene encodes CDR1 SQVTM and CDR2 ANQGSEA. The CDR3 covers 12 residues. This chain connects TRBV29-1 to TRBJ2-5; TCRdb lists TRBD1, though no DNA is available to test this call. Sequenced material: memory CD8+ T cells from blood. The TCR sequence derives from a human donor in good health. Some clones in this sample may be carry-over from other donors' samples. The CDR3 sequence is CSLGGDGETQYF.